This T cell receptor (beta chain) was captured in a study of T cells after yellow fever vaccination. Broader study findings: The study re-detected most primary-vaccination clones after the booster (roughly 96% CD4, around 89% CD8). A small share of clonotypes appeared in both CD4 and CD8 compartments. A secondary response was less intense yet reached its peak sooner, at day 5 versus 15.

The CDR3 is 17 residues long. Germline CDR1 is SGHVS and CDR2 is FQNEAQ. Trimming left V 2 bases short and J 0 bases short, with 14 bases between. Generation of TCR cDNA used 5'RACE template switching (which added a universal primer site and UMIs). TCRdb independently ran MiXCR on the 5' RACE reads; one entry per CDR3 protein. The sample contains some 250,000 distinct CDR3 sequences, 3.6% of which appear only once. This clonotype was counted at least ten times. Its antigen is not identified. Sequenced material: PBMCs, taken 15 days after the yellow fever booster vaccination. The sequence derives from a young man who received the YFV17D yellow fever vaccine. The rearrangement joins TRBV7-8 to TRBJ2-1; D not certain. CDR3: CASSLSSVSTSYNEQFF. CDR3 coding DNA: TGTGCCAGCAGCTTAAGCTCAGTTTCCACCTCCTACAATGAGCAGTTCTTC.